What follows describes a single T cell receptor (beta chain). Mismatch with germline at one junction end may stem from a read error. This specimen belongs to a study of T cell responses to AZD1222 COVID-19 vaccine. Study at large: Second doses at about 4 or about 12 weeks were pooled.

Generated by immunoSEQ multiplex PCR, the TCRdb table keeps only in-frame clones and is missing some. The table lists 85,000 to 130,000 clones, 80% to 90% of them singletons. The germline V gene has CDR1 SGHTA and CDR2 FQGNSA. This CDR3 comprises 12 residues. The genes are TRBV7-2 and TRBJ2-5, with TRBD2 as a possible D gene (5 bases). Specimen: peripheral blood, collected on day 0 of AZD1222 vaccination. The clonotype was recovered from an adult in good health. Here the CDR3 DNA reads TGTGCCAGCAGCTCGCCCCCTCGGGAATTGAACTTC. This sequence encodes CASSSPPRELNF.